The entry below describes one TCR beta chain. Germline-derived CDR1 and CDR2 are SGHRS and YFSETQ. V lost 9 bases and J lost 9, with 22 bases in between. The CDR3 covers 14 residues. This sample was taken from a study of graft-versus-host responses after intestinal transplantation. Study-wide context: Isolated intestinal, liver-intestinal, or multivisceral transplants were what recipients had.

The culture paired some 200,000 irradiated violet-dye-labeled stimulators with some 200,000 CFSE-labeled responders. Sequenced by immunoSEQ multiplex PCR; TCRdb stores in-frame clones only, minus some. Found here are around 21,000 clones, 25% to 35% of them singletons; the top ten hold roughly a tenth. The chain uses TRBV5-1 and TRBJ2-1; tentative D call: TRBD2 (7 bases). The source is a human patient who received an intestinal transplant. The specimen was alloreactive CD8+ T cells from a mixed lymphocyte reaction culture, collected before intestinal transplant. This sample's subset: CFSE-low proliferating T cells sorted from roughly six-day pre-transplant mixed lymphocyte reaction (GvH or HvG direction). CDR3 in amino acids: CATTRGGSRGEQFF. The CDR3 region has the DNA TGCGCCACCACGAGGGGGGGGTCCCGCGGTGAGCAGTTCTTC.